These T cell receptor beta chains were read from a single sample in a study of identical twins. One entry per CDR3 protein results from TCRdb running MiXCR on the 5' RACE reads. The sample comprises a few hundred thousand distinct CDR3 sequences, around 8.8% of which are singletons, and less than 4% rests with the top ten. This same sample was also part of a study on yellow fever vaccine responses in identical twins.

Material for sequencing was CD8+ T cells sorted from blood. These receptor sequences come from a woman aged 18-35 years in good health. Both conserved end residues are trimmed from each CDR3. The D gene is left open where the match is weak.

V gene	D gene	J gene	CDR3 protein
TRBV29-1	NA	TRBJ2-1	SLCGGSSYNEQF
TRBV28	TRBD2	TRBJ2-1	ASSLSTSGASYNEQF
TRBV10-3	NA	TRBJ2-7	AITDEVRYEQY
TRBV2	NA	TRBJ1-2	ASSERQGTNYGYT
TRBV11-2	TRBD1	TRBJ2-7	ASSFWDRGYEQY
TRBV7-8	NA	TRBJ2-1	ASTLRGLGRHDEQF
TRBV6-2/TRBV6-3	TRBD1	TRBJ2-2	ASSTGQTNTGELF
TRBV5-6	NA	TRBJ2-3	ASSLGGRGLDTQY
TRBV4-3	NA	TRBJ2-7	ASSVARTYEQY
TRBV7-6	TRBD2	TRBJ2-2	ASSISGSDTGELF
TRBV3-1	NA	TRBJ2-3	ASSEVRTLTDTQY
TRBV20-1	TRBD2	TRBJ2-7	SARDLRREYEQY
TRBV7-9	NA	TRBJ2-7	ASSESGRHYEQY
TRBV7-2	TRBD2	TRBJ2-2	ASSLTSGTTGELF
TRBV4-3	NA	TRBJ2-2	ASSQDVGRGNTGELF
TRBV18	NA	TRBJ2-4	ASSPGQFKNIQY
TRBV5-4	NA	TRBJ2-5	ASSLEAAQETQY
TRBV20-1	NA	TRBJ2-1	STGERDDEQF
TRBV7-8	TRBD1	TRBJ2-7	ASSSSGQGRREQY
TRBV27	NA	TRBJ2-3	ASSLWDKSTDTQY
TRBV20-1	NA	TRBJ2-2	SARRENTGELF
TRBV21-1	NA	TRBJ2-5	ASSKESGRGEETQY
TRBV6-2/TRBV6-3	NA	TRBJ1-5	ASSYVVGQHNQPQH